One and the same sample provided the 10 T cell receptor beta chains below, sequenced in a study of T cell responses to AZD1222 COVID-19 vaccine. Only in-frame clones appear in the TCRdb table, and some are missing; sequencing was by immunoSEQ multiplex PCR. Of under 150,000 clones in the sample, about 93% were seen once. Here the sequenced sample was peripheral blood, taken on day 0 of AZD1222 vaccination. The receptors were sampled from an adult in good health.

This chain joins TRBV19 and TRBJ1-6; TRBD1 matches at 8 bases. Germline V lookup: CDR1 LNHDA, CDR2 SQIVND (reference sequence). J was trimmed by 10 bases and V by 10 bases; bases with no gene match: 9. This CDR3 region has 13 residues. The CDR3 DNA follows: TGTGCCACTTCGGACAGGGAAGAATCACCCCTCCACTTT. Amino acid sequence: CATSDREESPLHF.

The CDR3 coding sequence is TGTGCCAGCTCAGCCGCCGGGACAGGGAGGTCCTACGAGCAGTACTTC. This sequence encodes CASSAAGTGRSYEQYF. The V gene is TRBV18, the J gene TRBJ2-7; 9 nucleotides line up with TRBD1. V shed 5 bases and J 1 base; nucleotides not matched to a gene: 9. CDR1 KGHSH and CDR2 LQKENI come from the germline V gene. This CDR3 is 16 amino acids long.

The chain recombines TRBV6-5 with TRBJ2-7; 8 nucleotides align to TRBD2. The CDR3 runs 15 residues. J was trimmed by 1 base and V by 2 bases; bases with no gene match: 4. Germline CDR1 reads MNHEY; CDR2 reads SVGAGI. DNA for the CDR3: TGTGCCAGCAGTTACAGCGGGACTAGGTCCTACGAGCAGTACTTC. Its translation: CASSYSGTRSYEQYF.

The genes are TRBV18 and TRBJ1-1; D uncertain. The germline V gene has CDR1 KGHSH and CDR2 LQKENI. Trimming took off 0 bases at V and 3 bases at J, with 2 bases between the two ends. This CDR3 spans 12 amino acids. CDR3 sequence: CASSPPDTEAFF. The CDR3 coding sequence is TGTGCCAGCTCACCACCGGACACTGAAGCTTTCTTT.

The DNA of the CDR3 is TGTGCCAGCAGTTTTACCGACGAGAGTACGCAGTATTTT. This codes for CASSFTDESTQYF. The chain joins TRBV6-5 to TRBJ2-3; D is ambiguous. The CDR3 extends over 13 amino acids. CDR1 MNHEY and CDR2 SVGAGI come from the germline V gene. Trimming removed 4 bases at V and 8 bases at J, with 13 bases between.

The chain employs TRBV4-2 and TRBJ2-1; 12 bases align to TRBD2. The germline V gene encodes CDR1 LGHNA and CDR2 YNFKEQ. The CDR3 has 16 residues. The trim removed 4 bases at V and 7 bases at J, leaving 8 bases unmatched. The CDR3 here is CASSLTGLAGNNEQFF. In DNA form, the CDR3 reads TGTGCCAGCAGCCTTACCGGACTAGCGGGGAATAATGAGCAGTTCTTC.

The chain uses TRBV10-3 and TRBJ1-1; unclear D gene. CDR1 and CDR2 (germline): ENHRY, SYGVKD. This CDR3 has 11 residues. Trimming took off 3 bases at V and 2 bases at J, with 1 base between the two ends. As DNA, the CDR3 is TGTGCCATCAGTGACAACACTGAAGCTTTCTTT. Amino acid sequence: CAISDNTEAFF.

The chain links TRBV18 to TRBJ2-1; D unclear. V was cut by 0 bases and J by 8 bases, with 5 bases left in between. Germline CDR1 and CDR2: KGHSH and LQKENI. The CDR3 consists of 12 residues. The CDR3 DNA follows: TGTGCCAGCTCACCACCGAGCTATGAGCAGTTCTTC. Encoded protein: CASSPPSYEQFF.

CDR3 protein: CASSLAGTGIEQYF. Written as DNA, the CDR3 is TGTGCCAGCAGCTTAGCAGGGACAGGGATCGAGCAGTACTTC. J is TRBJ2-7 and V is TRBV7-9; 9 bases map to TRBD1. The CDR3 extends over 14 amino acids. Germline CDR1 SEHNR, CDR2 FQNEAQ (reference sequence). V gave up 0 bases and J gave up 6 bases; unmatched junction bases: 3.

This sequence joins TRBV18 and TRBJ1-1; D is ambiguous. The germline CDR1 and CDR2 sequences are KGHSH and LQKENI. Trimming took off 3 bases at V and 1 base at J, with 12 bases between the two ends. The CDR3 has 15 amino acids. CDR3 amino acids: CASSPLTDPNTEAFF. The DNA for the CDR3 is TGTGCCAGCTCACCGTTAACGGACCCGAACACTGAAGCTTTCTTT. Filled out from reference TRBV18 and TRBJ1-1, the complete variable domain reads NAGVMQNPRHLVRRRGQEARLRCSPMKGHSHVYWYRQLPEEGLKFMVYLQKENIIDESGMPKERFSAEFPKEGPSILRIQQVVRGDSAAYFCASSPLTDPNTEAFFGQGTRLTVV.